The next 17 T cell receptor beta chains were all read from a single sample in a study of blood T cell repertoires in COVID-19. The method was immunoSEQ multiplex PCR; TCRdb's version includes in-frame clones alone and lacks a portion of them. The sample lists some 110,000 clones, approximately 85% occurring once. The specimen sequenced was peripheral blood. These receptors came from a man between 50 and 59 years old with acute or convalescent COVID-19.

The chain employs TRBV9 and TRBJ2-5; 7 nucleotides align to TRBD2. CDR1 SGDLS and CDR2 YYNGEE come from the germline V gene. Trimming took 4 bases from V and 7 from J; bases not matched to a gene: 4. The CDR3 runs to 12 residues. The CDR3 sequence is CASSPQRGTQYF. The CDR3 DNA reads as TGTGCCAGCAGCCCGCAGCGGGGGACCCAGTACTTC.

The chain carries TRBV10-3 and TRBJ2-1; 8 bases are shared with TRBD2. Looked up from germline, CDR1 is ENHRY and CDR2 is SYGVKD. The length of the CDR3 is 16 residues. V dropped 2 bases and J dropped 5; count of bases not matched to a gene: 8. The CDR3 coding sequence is TGTGCCATCAGTGAGATTATGGGACTAGGGCACAATGAGCAGTTCTTC. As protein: CAISEIMGLGHNEQFF.

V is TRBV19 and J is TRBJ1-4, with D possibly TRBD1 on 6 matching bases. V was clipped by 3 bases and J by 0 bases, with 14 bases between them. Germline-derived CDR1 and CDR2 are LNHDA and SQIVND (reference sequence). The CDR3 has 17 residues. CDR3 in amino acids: CASSIRYRAATNEKLFF. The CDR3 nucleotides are TGTGCCAGTAGTATTCGATACAGGGCCGCAACTAATGAAAAACTGTTTTTT.

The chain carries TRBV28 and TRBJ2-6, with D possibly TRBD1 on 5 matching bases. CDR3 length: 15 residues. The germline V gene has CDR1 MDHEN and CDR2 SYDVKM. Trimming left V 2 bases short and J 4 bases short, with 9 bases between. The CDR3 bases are TGTGCCAGCAGTTTAAAACAGGCCGGGGCCAACGTCCTGACTTTC. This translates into CASSLKQAGANVLTF.

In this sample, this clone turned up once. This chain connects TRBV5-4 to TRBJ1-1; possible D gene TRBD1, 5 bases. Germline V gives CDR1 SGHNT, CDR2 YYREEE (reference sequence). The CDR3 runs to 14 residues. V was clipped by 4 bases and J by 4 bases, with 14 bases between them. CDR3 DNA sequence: TGTGCCAGCAGCCGGGGGGGGGACGGCACTGAAGCTTTCTTT. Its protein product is CASSRGGDGTEAFF. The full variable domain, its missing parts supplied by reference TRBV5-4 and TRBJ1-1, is ETGVTQSPTHLIKTRGQQVTLRCSSQSGHNTVSWYQQALGQGPQFIFQYYREEENGRGNFPPRFSGLQFPNYSSELNVNALELDDSALYLCASSRGGDGTEAFFGQGTRLTVV.

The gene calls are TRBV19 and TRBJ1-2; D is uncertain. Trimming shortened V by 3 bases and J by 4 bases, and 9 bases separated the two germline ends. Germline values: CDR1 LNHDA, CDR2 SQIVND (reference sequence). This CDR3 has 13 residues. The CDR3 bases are TGTGCCAGTAGTATGAGCAGGTCCTATGGCTACACCTTC. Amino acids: CASSMSRSYGYTF.

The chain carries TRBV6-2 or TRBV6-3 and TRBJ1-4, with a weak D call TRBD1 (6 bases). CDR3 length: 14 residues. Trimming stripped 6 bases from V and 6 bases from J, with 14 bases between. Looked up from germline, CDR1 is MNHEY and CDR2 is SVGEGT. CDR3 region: CASSLLAGDEKLFF. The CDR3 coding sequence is TGTGCCAGCAGCCTTCTCGCAGGGGATGAAAAACTGTTTTTT.

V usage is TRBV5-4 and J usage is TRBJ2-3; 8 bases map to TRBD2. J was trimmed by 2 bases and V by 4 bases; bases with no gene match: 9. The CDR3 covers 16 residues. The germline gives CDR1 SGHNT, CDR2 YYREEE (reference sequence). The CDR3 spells CASSDRGGRSTDTQYF. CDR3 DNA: TGTGCCAGCAGCGACCGGGGGGGGCGCTCCACAGATACGCAGTATTTT.

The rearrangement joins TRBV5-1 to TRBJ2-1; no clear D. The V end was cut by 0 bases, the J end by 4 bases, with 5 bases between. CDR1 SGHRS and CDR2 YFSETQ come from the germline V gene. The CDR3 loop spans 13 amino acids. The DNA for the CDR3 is TGCGCCAGCAGCTTGGCCGTTTACAATGAGCAGTTCTTC. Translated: CASSLAVYNEQFF.

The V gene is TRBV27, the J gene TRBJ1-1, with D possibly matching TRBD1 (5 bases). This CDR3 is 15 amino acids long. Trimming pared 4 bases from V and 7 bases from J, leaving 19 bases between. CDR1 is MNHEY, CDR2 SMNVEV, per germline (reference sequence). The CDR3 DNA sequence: TGTGCCAGCAGTTCGCCGGGCAGGGTGAATAATGAAGCTTTCTTT. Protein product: CASSSPGRVNNEAFF.

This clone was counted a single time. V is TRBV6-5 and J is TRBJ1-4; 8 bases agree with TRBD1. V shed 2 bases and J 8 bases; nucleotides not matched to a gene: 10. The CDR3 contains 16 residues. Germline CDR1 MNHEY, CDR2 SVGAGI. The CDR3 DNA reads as TGTGCCAGCAGTTACGGACAGGGAGTGTTGGGAGAAAAACTGTTTTTT. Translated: CASSYGQGVLGEKLFF.

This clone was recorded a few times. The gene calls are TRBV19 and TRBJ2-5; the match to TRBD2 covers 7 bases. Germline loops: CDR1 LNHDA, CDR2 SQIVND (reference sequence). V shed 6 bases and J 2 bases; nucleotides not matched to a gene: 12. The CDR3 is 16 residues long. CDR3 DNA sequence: TGTGCCAGTAGGGGCCTAGCGGCGGGGGAGCAAGAGACCCAGTACTTC. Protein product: CASRGLAAGEQETQYF.

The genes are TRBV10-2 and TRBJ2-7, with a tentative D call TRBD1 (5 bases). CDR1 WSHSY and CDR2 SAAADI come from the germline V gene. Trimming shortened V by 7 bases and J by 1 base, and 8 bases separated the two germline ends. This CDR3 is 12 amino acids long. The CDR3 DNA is TGCGCCAGCACCCAGGGATCCTACGAGCAGTACTTC. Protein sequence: CASTQGSYEQYF.

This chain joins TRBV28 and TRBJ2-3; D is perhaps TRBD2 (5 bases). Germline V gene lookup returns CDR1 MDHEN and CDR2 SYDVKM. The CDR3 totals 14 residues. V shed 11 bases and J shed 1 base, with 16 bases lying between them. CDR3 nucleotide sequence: TGTGCCTGCGGGTCTAGTCAGGGCACAGATACGCAGTATTTT. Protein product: CACGSSQGTDTQYF.

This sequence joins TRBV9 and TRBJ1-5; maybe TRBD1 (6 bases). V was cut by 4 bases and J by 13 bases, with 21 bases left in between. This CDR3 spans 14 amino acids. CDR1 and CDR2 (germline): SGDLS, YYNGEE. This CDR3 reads CASSLRPGGGRQHF. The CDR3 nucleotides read TGTGCCAGCAGCCTTAGGCCCGGGGGGGGGCGTCAGCATTTT. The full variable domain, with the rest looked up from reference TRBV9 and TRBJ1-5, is DSGVTQTPKHLITATGQRVTLRCSPRSGDLSVYWYQQSLDQGLQFLIQYYNGEERAKGNILERFSAQQFPDLHSELNLSSLELGDSALYFCASSLRPGGGRQHFGDGTRLSIL.

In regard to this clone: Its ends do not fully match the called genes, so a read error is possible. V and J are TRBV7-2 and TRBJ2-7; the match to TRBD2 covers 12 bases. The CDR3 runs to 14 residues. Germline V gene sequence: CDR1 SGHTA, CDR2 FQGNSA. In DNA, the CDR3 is TGTGCCAGCAGCCTAGCGGGGGGGCTGTACGAGCAGTACTTC. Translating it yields CASSLAGGLYEQYF.

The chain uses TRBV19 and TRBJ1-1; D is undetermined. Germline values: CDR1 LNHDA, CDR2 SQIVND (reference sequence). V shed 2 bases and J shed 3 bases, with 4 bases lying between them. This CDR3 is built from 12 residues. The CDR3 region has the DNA TGTGCCAGTAGTATACAGTACACTGAAGCTTTCTTT. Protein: CASSIQYTEAFF.